This is a list of T cell receptor beta chains from one sample in a study of control samples from healthy donors and cancer patients. Profiled with immunoSEQ multiplex PCR; TCRdb holds only in-frame clones, not every one. The sample includes 30,000 to 40,000 clones, 90% to 95% seen only once; the top ten take 1.5% to 2%. The sample comprised PBMCs. Receptors were obtained from a man aged 35-49 years with colorectal cancer. Each CDR3 is given with its conserved first and last residue. Each record gives: CDR3 length, clone size, J gene, V gene, CDR3 protein. Only part of the rows carry a size: once, few, many, or a class if the clone is expanded.

12 once TRBJ1-5 TRBV19 CASSVINQPQHF
14 . TRBJ1-1 TRBV27 CATWSPLMNTEAFF
16 . TRBJ2-5 TRBV5-1 CASSSNGQGFQETQYF
13 few TRBJ2-7 TRBV18 CASSPLHGGEQYF
14 . TRBJ2-1 TRBV18 CASSPPAGYSEQFF
15 once TRBJ2-7 TRBV5-4 CASSSGDLGGYEQYF
12 . TRBJ1-2 TRBV29-1 CSVERSYYGYTF
16 . TRBJ2-3 TRBV9 CASSVGTSGGANTQYF
10 . TRBJ1-3 TRBV7-9 CASSLGLEHF
15 few TRBJ2-7 TRBV4-2 CASSLQSGGANEQYF
16 . TRBJ2-1 TRBV9 CASSARSGGTSNEQFF
14 once TRBJ1-3 TRBV11-2 CASSQWVSGNTIYF
13 . TRBJ1-5 TRBV19 CASSFWGPQPQHF
13 . TRBJ2-1 TRBV11-2 CASSTPTRIEQFF
14 . TRBJ1-1 TRBV18 CASSFTWAGTEAFF
13 once TRBJ1-5 TRBV5-4 CASSLGPNQPQHF
13 . TRBJ1-1 TRBV29-1 CSVGRGRNTEAFF
16 . TRBJ1-5 TRBV19 CASMNREGGSNQPQHF
15 . TRBJ2-3 TRBV2 CASRTSGGLTDTQYF
13 . TRBJ1-1 TRBV12-3/TRBV12-4 CASSITRNTEAFF
13 . TRBJ1-1 TRBV7-2 CASSFKLDTEAFF
18 . TRBJ1-4 TRBV15 CATSRDGPLGQMNEKLFF
14 . TRBJ2-7 TRBV5-1 CASSLAGGDYEQYF
13 . TRBJ2-5 TRBV30 CAWSVQGSETQYF
13 . TRBJ2-1 TRBV3-1/TRBV3-2 CASSQGGGNEQFF
17 . TRBJ1-1 TRBV10-3 CAISEKAGTGAYTEAFF